This T cell receptor (beta chain) was recorded in a study of blood T cell repertoires in COVID-19. Participant age was roughly 18 to 90 years, and participants resided in roughly 25 US areas. The method was immunoSEQ multiplex PCR; TCRdb's version includes in-frame clones alone and lacks a portion of them. The sample gives around 450,000 clones, around 87% of which show up once; 0.7% is in the top ten. Germline CDR1 and CDR2: MNHNY and SVGAGI (reference sequence). This CDR3 spans 14 amino acids. Trimming cost V 7 bases and J 8 bases, with 20 bases left between them. The chain carries TRBV6-6 and TRBJ1-2; D not certain. The receptor was isolated from a woman between 18 and 29 years old who had recovered from COVID-19. Sequencing used PBMCs or T cells enriched from blood (not recorded which). CDR3 nucleotide sequence: TGTGCCAGCATCTCCGGCTCGGTGGGGAGGGGCTACACCTTC. Amino acid sequence: CASISGSVGRGYTF.